This T cell receptor (beta chain) was found in a study of Ad26.COV2.S vaccination and SARS-CoV-2 variants. Points from the study as a whole: Breadth, reportedly substantial, characterized the spike-specific CD8+ and CD4+ T cell responses after vaccination.

The CDR3 contains 14 residues. Germline values: CDR1 MRHNA, CDR2 SNTAGT. The V and J ends lost 0 bases and 7 bases, in that order; junction bases with no gene match: 2. Treatment specified: 15 to 20 received Ad26.COV2.S at low or high dose, single or two shots; 5 received placebo; per-sample allocation not given. The samples were gathered on day 63 after the first injection of vaccine or placebo. The method was immunoSEQ multiplex PCR; TCRdb's version includes in-frame clones alone and lacks a portion of them. The sample shows about 410,000 clones, 70% to 90% of them seen only once. This clone was picked up many times. Its antigen is undetermined.

The sequences come from peripheral blood, collected in a trial of Ad26.COV2.S vaccine versus placebo. This receptor was taken from a person aged 18-65 years who received the Ad26.COV2.S COVID-19 vaccine or a placebo. The chain is built from TRBV6-4 and TRBJ2-2; 7 bases are shared with TRBD1. The CDR3 protein is CASSDSGGSGELFF. The DNA for the CDR3 is TGTGCCAGCAGTGACTCAGGGGGCAGCGGGGAGCTGTTTTTT.